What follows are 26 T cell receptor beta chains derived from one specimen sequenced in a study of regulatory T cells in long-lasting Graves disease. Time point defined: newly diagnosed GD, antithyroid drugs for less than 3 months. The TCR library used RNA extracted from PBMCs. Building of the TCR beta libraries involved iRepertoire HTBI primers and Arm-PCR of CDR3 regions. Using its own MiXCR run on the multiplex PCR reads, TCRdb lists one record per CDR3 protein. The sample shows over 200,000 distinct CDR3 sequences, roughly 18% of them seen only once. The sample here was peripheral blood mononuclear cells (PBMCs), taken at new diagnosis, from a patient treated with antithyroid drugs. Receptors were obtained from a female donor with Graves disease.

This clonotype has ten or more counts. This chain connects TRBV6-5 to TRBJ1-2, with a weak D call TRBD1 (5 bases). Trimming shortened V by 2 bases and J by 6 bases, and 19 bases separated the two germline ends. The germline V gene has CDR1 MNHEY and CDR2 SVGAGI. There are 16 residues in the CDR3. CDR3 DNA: TGTGCCAGCAGTTACCTAGCCGGACTCTCCAGGGATGGCTACACCTTC. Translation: CASSYLAGLSRDGYTF.

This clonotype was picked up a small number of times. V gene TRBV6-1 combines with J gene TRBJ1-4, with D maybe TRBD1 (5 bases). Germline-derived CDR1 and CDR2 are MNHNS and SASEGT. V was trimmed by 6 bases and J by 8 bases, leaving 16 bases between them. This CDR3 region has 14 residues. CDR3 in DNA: TGTGCCAGCAGGGACTTCGGGGGAAGGGAAAAACTGTTTTTT. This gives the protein CASRDFGGREKLFF.

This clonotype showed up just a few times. The chain's CDR3 is CASSYAQSNEKLFF. The CDR3 DNA is TGTGCCAGCAGTTACGCTCAATCCAATGAAAAACTGTTTTTT. The chain couples TRBV6-5 to TRBJ1-4, with unresolved D. Trimming stripped 2 bases from V and 5 bases from J, with 9 bases between. Germline CDR1 reads MNHEY; CDR2 reads SVGAGI. CDR3 length: 14 residues.

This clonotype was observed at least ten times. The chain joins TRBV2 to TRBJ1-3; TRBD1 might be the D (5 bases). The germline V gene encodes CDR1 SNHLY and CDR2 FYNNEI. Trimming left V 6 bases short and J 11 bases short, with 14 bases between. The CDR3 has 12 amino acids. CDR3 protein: CASSVLGAAIYF. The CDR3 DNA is TGTGCCAGCAGCGTTCTAGGGGCTGCCATATATTTT.

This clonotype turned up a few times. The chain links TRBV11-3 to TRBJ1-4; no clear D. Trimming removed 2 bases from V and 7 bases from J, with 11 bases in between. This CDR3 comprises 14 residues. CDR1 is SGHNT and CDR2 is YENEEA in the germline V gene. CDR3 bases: TGTGCCAGCAGCTTAACCGCCTCTAGTGAAAAACTGTTTTTT. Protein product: CASSLTASSEKLFF.

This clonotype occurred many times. CDR3 bases: TGTGCCAGCAGACGAGACAGGGGCGGTACCGGGGAGCTGTTTTTT. Protein: CASRRDRGGTGELFF. The chain couples TRBV2 to TRBJ2-2, with TRBD1 matching over 8 bases. V lost 6 bases, J lost 5 bases, and 8 bases stayed unmatched. Germline values: CDR1 SNHLY, CDR2 FYNNEI. The CDR3 consists of 15 residues.

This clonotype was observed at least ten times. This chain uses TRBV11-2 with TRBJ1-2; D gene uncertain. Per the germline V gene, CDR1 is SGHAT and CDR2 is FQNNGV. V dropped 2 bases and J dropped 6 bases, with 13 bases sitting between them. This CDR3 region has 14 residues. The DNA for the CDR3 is TGTGCCAGCAGCTTACGACTTGGGAACCATGGCTACACCTTC. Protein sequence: CASSLRLGNHGYTF. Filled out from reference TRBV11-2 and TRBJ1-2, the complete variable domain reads EAGVAQSPRYKIIEKRQSVAFWCNPISGHATLYWYQQILGQGPKLLIQFQNNGVVDDSQLPKDRFSAERLKGVDSTLKIQPAKLEDSAVYLCASSLRLGNHGYTFGSGTRLTVV.

CDR3 sequence reads: CASSLTATSTDTQYF. For the CDR3, the DNA is TGTGCCAGCAGCTTAACGGCGACTAGCACAGATACGCAGTATTTT. The chain couples TRBV7-3 to TRBJ2-3; D gene unclear. CDR3 length equals 15 residues. V lost 0 bases to trimming and J lost 0 bases, with 7 bases between them. Germline loops: CDR1 SGHTA, CDR2 FQGTGA.

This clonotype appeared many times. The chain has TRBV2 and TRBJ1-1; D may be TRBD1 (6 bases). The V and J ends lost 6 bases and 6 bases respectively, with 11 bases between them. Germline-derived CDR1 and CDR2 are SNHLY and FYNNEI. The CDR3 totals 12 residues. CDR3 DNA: TGTGCCAGCAGCCTACAGGGAGCTGAAGCTTTCTTT. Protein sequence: CASSLQGAEAFF. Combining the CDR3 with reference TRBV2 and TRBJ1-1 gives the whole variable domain EPEVTQTPSHQVTQMGQEVILRCVPISNHLYFYWYRQILGQKVEFLVSFYNNEISEKSEIFDDQFSVERPDGSNFTLKIRSTKLEDSAMYFCASSLQGAEAFFGQGTRLTVV.

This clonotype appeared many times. The CDR3 region is CASSNLAGGPGQETQYF. In DNA form, the CDR3 reads TGTGCCAGCAGCAACCTAGCGGGAGGGCCCGGGCAAGAGACCCAGTACTTC. This chain uses TRBV7-6 with TRBJ2-5; 12 bases align to TRBD2. The CDR3 spans 17 residues. Trimming took 5 bases from V and 2 from J; bases not matched to a gene: 9. CDR1 is SGHVS and CDR2 is FNYEAQ in the germline V gene. Combining the CDR3 with reference TRBV7-6 and TRBJ2-5 gives the whole variable domain GAGVSQSPRYKVTKRGQDVALRCDPISGHVSLYWYRQALGQGPEFLTYFNYEAQQDKSGLPNDRFSAERPEGSISTLTIQRTEQRDSAMYRCASSNLAGGPGQETQYFGPGTRLLVL.

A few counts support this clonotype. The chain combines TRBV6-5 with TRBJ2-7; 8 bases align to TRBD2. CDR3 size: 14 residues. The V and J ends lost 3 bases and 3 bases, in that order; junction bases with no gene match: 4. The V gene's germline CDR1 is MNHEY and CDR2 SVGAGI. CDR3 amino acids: CASSYAGGNYEQYF. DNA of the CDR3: TGTGCCAGCAGTTATGCGGGGGGAAACTACGAGCAGTACTTC.

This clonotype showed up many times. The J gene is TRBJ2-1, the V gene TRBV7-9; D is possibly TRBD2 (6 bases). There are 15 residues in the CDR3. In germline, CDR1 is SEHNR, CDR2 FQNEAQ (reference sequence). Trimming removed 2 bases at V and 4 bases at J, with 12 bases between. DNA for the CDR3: TGTGCCAGCAGCTTAATGGCGGGACTTTACAATGAGCAGTTCTTC. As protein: CASSLMAGLYNEQFF.

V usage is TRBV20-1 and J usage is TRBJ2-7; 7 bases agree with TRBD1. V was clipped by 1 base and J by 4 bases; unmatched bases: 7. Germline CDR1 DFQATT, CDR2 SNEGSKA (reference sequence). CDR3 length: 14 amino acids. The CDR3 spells CSARGGSRGYEQYF. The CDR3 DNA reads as TGCAGTGCTAGAGGAGGTAGCAGGGGGTACGAGCAGTACTTC.

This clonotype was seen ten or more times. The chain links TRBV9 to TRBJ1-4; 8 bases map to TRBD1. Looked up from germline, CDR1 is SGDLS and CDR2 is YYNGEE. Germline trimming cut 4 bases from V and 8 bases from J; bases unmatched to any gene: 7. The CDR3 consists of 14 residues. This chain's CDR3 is CASSRTGLGEKLFF. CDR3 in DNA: TGTGCCAGCAGCCGGACAGGGCTTGGCGAAAAACTGTTTTTT.

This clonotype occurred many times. Here the CDR3 DNA reads TGTGCCAGCAGTTTAAAGAGAGGGGGACTAGCGGGAGATGAGCAGTTCTTC. Protein: CASSLKRGGLAGDEQFF. The chain has TRBV12-3 or TRBV12-4 and TRBJ2-1, with TRBD2 matching over 14 bases. This CDR3 is built from 17 residues. The V gene end was trimmed by 2 bases and the J gene end by 8 bases; junction bases not matched to a gene: 8.

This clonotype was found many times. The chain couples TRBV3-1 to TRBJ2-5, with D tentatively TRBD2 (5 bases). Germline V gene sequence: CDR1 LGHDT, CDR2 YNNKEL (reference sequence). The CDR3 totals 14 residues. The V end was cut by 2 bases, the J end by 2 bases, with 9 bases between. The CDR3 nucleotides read TGTGCCAGCAGCCAATTAGGGAGACAAGAGACCCAGTACTTC. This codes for CASSQLGRQETQYF.

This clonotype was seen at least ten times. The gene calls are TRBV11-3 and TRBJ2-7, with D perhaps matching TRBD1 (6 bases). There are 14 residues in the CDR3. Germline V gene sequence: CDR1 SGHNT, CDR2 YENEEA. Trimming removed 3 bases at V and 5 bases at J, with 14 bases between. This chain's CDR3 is CASSFRGMRDEQYF. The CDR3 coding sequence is TGTGCCAGCAGCTTTAGGGGGATGAGGGACGAGCAGTACTTC.

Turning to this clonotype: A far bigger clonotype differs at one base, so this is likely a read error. The CDR3 coding sequence is TGTGCCAGCAGCCTCCGACTAGCGGGCGGGAATGAGCAGTACTTC. It yields the protein CASSLRLAGGNEQYF. The chain links TRBV11-2 to TRBJ2-7, with TRBD2 matching 10 bases. The trim removed 5 bases at V and 7 bases at J, leaving 11 bases unmatched. The CDR3 loop spans 15 amino acids. Germline lookup yields CDR1 SGHAT and CDR2 FQNNGV.

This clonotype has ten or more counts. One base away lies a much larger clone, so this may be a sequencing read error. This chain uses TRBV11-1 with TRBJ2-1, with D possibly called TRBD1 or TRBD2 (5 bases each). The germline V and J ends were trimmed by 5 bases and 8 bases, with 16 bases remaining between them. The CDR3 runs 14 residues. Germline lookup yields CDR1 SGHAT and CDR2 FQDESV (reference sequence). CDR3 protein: CASSTADMSDEQFF. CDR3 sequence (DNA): TGTGCCAGCAGCACAGCGGACATGTCGGATGAGCAGTTCTTC.

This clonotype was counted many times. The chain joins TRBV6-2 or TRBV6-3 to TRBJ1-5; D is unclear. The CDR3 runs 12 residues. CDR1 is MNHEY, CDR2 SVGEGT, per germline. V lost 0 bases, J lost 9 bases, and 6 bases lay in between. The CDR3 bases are TGTGCCAGCAGTTACTCGTCGGGGCCCCAGCATTTT. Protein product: CASSYSSGPQHF.

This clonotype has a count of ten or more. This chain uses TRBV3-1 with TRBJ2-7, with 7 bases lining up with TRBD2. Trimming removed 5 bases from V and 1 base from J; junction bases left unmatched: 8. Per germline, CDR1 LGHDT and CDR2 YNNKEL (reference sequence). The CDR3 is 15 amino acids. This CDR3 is CASSVMTGGSYEQYF. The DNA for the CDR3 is TGTGCCAGCAGCGTTATGACGGGGGGATCCTACGAGCAGTACTTC.

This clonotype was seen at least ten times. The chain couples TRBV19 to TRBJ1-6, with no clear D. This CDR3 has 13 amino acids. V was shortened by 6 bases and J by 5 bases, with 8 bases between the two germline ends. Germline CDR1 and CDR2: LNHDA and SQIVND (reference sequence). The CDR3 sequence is CASRGLDNSPLHF. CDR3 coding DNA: TGTGCCAGTAGGGGTCTCGATAATTCACCCCTCCACTTT.

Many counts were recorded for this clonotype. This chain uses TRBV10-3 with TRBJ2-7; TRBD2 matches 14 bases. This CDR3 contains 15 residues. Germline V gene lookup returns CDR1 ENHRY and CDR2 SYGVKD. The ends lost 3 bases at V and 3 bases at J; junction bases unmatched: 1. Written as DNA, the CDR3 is TGTGCCATCAGTGAAGGGACTAGCGGGAGCTACGAGCAGTACTTC. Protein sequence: CAISEGTSGSYEQYF.

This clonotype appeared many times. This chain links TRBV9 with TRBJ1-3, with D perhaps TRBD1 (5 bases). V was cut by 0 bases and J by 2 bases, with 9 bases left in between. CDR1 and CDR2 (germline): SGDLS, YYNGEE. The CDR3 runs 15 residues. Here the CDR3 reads CASSVGRGTGNTIYF. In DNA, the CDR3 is TGTGCCAGCAGCGTAGGACGGGGGACTGGAAACACCATATATTTT.

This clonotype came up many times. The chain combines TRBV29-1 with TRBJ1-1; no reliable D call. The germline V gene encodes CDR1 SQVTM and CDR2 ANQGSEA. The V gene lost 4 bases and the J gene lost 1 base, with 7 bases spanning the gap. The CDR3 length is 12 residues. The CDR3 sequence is CSVGQENTEAFF. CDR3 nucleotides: TGCAGCGTTGGTCAGGAGAACACTGAAGCTTTCTTT.

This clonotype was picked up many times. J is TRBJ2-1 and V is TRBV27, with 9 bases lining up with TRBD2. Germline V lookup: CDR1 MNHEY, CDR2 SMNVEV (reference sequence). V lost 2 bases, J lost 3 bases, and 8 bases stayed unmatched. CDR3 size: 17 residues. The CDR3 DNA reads TGTGCCAGCAGTTTAATTAAGGGACTAGCAGACTACAATGAGCAGTTCTTC. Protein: CASSLIKGLADYNEQFF.